One sample yielded the 23 T cell receptor beta chains listed below, sequenced in a study of T cell changes during pregnancy in multiple sclerosis. Libraries were prepared by immunoSEQ multiplex PCR; TCRdb keeps only in-frame clonotypes and omits some of them. The table lists 80,000 to 130,000 clones, around nine tenths of them singletons. Sequenced material: peripheral blood, taken in the second trimester of pregnancy. The receptors were gathered from a female donor with multiple sclerosis, enrolled in a pregnancy study.

V gene TRBV7-9 combines with J gene TRBJ2-7; a possible D gene is TRBD2 (5 bases). CDR1 is SEHNR, CDR2 FQNEAQ, per germline (reference sequence). The CDR3 has 15 residues. V was clipped by 1 base and J by 4 bases, with 14 bases between them. The CDR3 reads CASSLGTSAGYEQYF. Here the CDR3 DNA reads TGTGCCAGCAGCTTAGGGACTTCCGCCGGGTACGAGCAGTACTTC.

This chain connects TRBV29-1 to TRBJ2-2; D possibly corresponds to TRBD1 (6 bases). Germline V CDR1 and CDR2: SQVTM, ANQGSEA. This CDR3 contains 14 residues. Trimming removed 4 bases from V and 1 base from J, with 10 bases in between. CDR3 DNA sequence: TGCAGCGTTGGGGGGCAGGGGAACACCGGGGAGCTGTTTTTT. Protein product: CSVGGQGNTGELFF.

The chain carries TRBV6-5 and TRBJ1-1, with D possibly being TRBD1 (6 bases). This CDR3 contains 14 residues. Trimming pared 0 bases from V and 6 bases from J, leaving 11 bases between. Germline V lookup: CDR1 MNHEY, CDR2 SVGAGI. CDR3 DNA sequence: TGTGCCAGCAGTTACTCCACAGGGTTAGCTGAAGCTTTCTTT. Protein: CASSYSTGLAEAFF.

The chain has TRBV28 and TRBJ1-1, with D perhaps TRBD1 (5 bases). CDR1 and CDR2 (germline): MDHEN, SYDVKM. V was trimmed by 2 bases and J by 8 bases, leaving 15 bases between them. The CDR3 is 14 amino acids. The CDR3 is CASSLESGHREAFF. The CDR3 coding sequence is TGTGCCAGCAGTTTAGAGTCCGGACACCGAGAAGCTTTCTTT. The full variable domain, with the rest looked up from reference TRBV28 and TRBJ1-1, is DVKVTQSSRYLVKRTGEKVFLECVQDMDHENMFWYRQDPGLGLRLIYFSYDVKMKEKGDIPEGYSVSREKKERFSLILESASTNQTSMYLCASSLESGHREAFFGQGTRLTVV.

The gene calls are TRBV19 and TRBJ2-3, with 9 bases lining up with TRBD2. This CDR3 is built from 14 residues. Unmatched junction bases numbered 9, after V lost 5 bases and J lost 9 bases. Looked up from germline, CDR1 is LNHDA and CDR2 is SQIVND (reference sequence). CDR3 residues: CASSLSGGLSTQYF. The CDR3 nucleotides are TGTGCCAGTAGTCTTAGCGGGGGTCTCTCCACGCAGTATTTT.

The chain carries TRBV18 and TRBJ1-2; D ambiguous. The CDR3 is 14 amino acids. Germline CDR1 KGHSH, CDR2 LQKENI. Trimming took 0 bases from V and 3 from J, leaving 8 bases between them. The CDR3 nucleotides are TGTGCCAGCTCACCACCCCAGGCGTACTATGGCTACACCTTC. This sequence encodes CASSPPQAYYGYTF. Based on the CDR3 plus reference TRBV18 and TRBJ1-2, the full variable domain is NAGVMQNPRHLVRRRGQEARLRCSPMKGHSHVYWYRQLPEEGLKFMVYLQKENIIDESGMPKERFSAEFPKEGPSILRIQQVVRGDSAAYFCASSPPQAYYGYTFGSGTRLTVV.

The genes are TRBV7-3 and TRBJ1-1, with D possibly matching TRBD1 (5 bases). CDR1 is SGHTA, CDR2 FQGTGA, per germline. CDR3 length: 15 amino acids. The V end lost 4 bases, the J end lost 4 bases, and 16 bases lay between the germline ends. The CDR3 loop is CASSYGVGASTEAFF. The CDR3 nucleotides are TGTGCCAGCAGCTACGGCGTAGGGGCTTCCACTGAAGCTTTCTTT. The variable domain in full, completed from reference TRBV7-3 and TRBJ1-1, reads GAGVSQTPSNKVTEKGKYVELRCDPISGHTALYWYRQSLGQGPEFLIYFQGTGAADDSGLPNDRFFAVRPEGSVSTLKIQRTERGDSAVYLCASSYGVGASTEAFFGQGTRLTVV.

The genes are TRBV11-2 and TRBJ2-7; 11 nucleotides line up with TRBD1. This CDR3 contains 13 residues. The V segment lost 7 bases and the J segment 4 bases; nucleotides outside the gene matches: 3. Germline assignment: CDR1 SGHAT and CDR2 FQNNGV. The CDR3 DNA sequence: TGTGCCAGCACCCGGGACAGGGGGTACGAGCAGTACTTC. Protein: CASTRDRGYEQYF.

The V call is TRBV5-1, the J call TRBJ2-1, with no clear D. Germline CDR1 is SGHRS and CDR2 is YFSETQ. The V gene lost 3 bases and the J gene lost 9 bases, with 16 bases spanning the gap. The CDR3 has 14 residues. The CDR3 loop reads CASSSHGLEREQFF. The CDR3 DNA sequence: TGCGCCAGCAGCTCTCATGGTTTAGAGCGTGAGCAGTTCTTC.

V and J are TRBV11-2 and TRBJ2-7, with D tentatively TRBD2 (6 bases). This CDR3 comprises 11 residues. Germline assignment: CDR1 SGHAT and CDR2 FQNNGV. V lost 6 bases and J 7 bases, leaving 10 bases between the germline ends. The CDR3 nucleotides read TGTGCCAGCAGAGACCGGGGGGAGCAGTACTTC. Its protein is CASRDRGEQYF.

This chain connects TRBV5-6 to TRBJ2-7; possible D gene TRBD1, 6 bases. The length of the CDR3 is 12 residues. Germline V CDR1 and CDR2: SGHDT, YYEEEE. V was shortened by 4 bases and J by 3 bases, with 8 bases between the two germline ends. CDR3 sequence (DNA): TGTGCCAGCAGCGCACAGGGCTACGAGCAGTACTTC. The encoded protein is CASSAQGYEQYF.

The chain carries TRBV5-1 and TRBJ2-3, with 14 bases matching TRBD2. The CDR3 is made up of 19 amino acids. V lost 1 base and J lost 1; bases outside the gene matches: 8. Germline CDR1 reads SGHRS; CDR2 reads YFSETQ. This chain's CDR3 is CASSLYGTSGSGGTDTQYF. CDR3 DNA sequence: TGCGCCAGCAGCTTGTATGGGACTAGCGGGAGCGGCGGCACAGATACGCAGTATTTT.

The chain recombines TRBV5-5 with TRBJ1-5, with 8 bases lining up with TRBD1. The CDR3 consists of 15 residues. Losses at the gene ends were 4 bases for V and 4 bases for J; bases not matched to a gene: 7. CDR1 and CDR2 from the germline V gene are SGHKS and YYEKEE (reference sequence). The CDR3 protein is CASSHQGASNQPQHF. CDR3 in DNA: TGTGCCAGCAGCCACCAGGGGGCGTCGAATCAGCCCCAGCATTTT. The variable domain in full, with the rest retrieved from reference TRBV5-5 and TRBJ1-5, is DAGVTQSPTHLIKTRGQQVTLRCSPISGHKSVSWYQQVLGQGPQFIFQYYEKEERGRGNFPDRFSARQFPNYSSELNVNALLLGDSALYLCASSHQGASNQPQHFGDGTRLSIL.

The CDR3 DNA reads as TGTGCCACCAGCAGGGAGAGCCAGAGGCAACGGGGCACTGAAGCTTTCTTT. Amino acid sequence: CATSRESQRQRGTEAFF. This chain links TRBV15 with TRBJ1-1; the D is unclear. Looked up from germline, CDR1 is LNHNV and CDR2 is YYDKDF (reference sequence). This CDR3 has 17 amino acids. V lost 3 bases, J lost 4 bases, and 21 bases lay in between. Together with reference TRBV15 and TRBJ1-1, the CDR3 gives the full variable domain: DAMVIQNPRYQVTQFGKPVTLSCSQTLNHNVMYWYQQKSSQAPKLLFHYYDKDFNNEADTPDNFQSRRPNTSFCFLDIRSPGLGDTAMYLCATSRESQRQRGTEAFFGQGTRLTVV.

CDR3 nucleotides: TGTGCCAGCAGTGTCCTAGCGGGGGGGCCTCGGGAGCAGTACTTC. Translated: CASSVLAGGPREQYF. The chain employs TRBV27 and TRBJ2-7, with 12 bases that match TRBD2. The CDR3 has 15 residues. Germline V gives CDR1 MNHEY, CDR2 SMNVEV (reference sequence). The trim removed 5 bases at V and 7 bases at J, leaving 9 bases unmatched.

The chain combines TRBV6-5 with TRBJ1-5; 11 bases map to TRBD1. This CDR3 comprises 15 residues. Unmatched junction bases numbered 6, after V lost 4 bases and J lost 7 bases. The germline V gene encodes CDR1 MNHEY and CDR2 SVGAGI. The CDR3 protein is CASSLGTGGNQPQHF. The CDR3 coding sequence is TGTGCCAGCAGTTTAGGGACAGGGGGAAACCAGCCCCAGCATTTT.

This chain links TRBV10-3 with TRBJ1-1; D call uncertain. The CDR3 is 15 amino acids. Germline values: CDR1 ENHRY, CDR2 SYGVKD. The germline V and J ends were trimmed by 0 bases and 9 bases, with 17 bases remaining between them. The DNA for the CDR3 is TGTGCCATCAGTGAGTCTCTAGGTGGGGTAGCGAAAGCTTTCTTT. Translating it yields CAISESLGGVAKAFF.

DNA for the CDR3: TGTGCCAGCAAGGCCAGCGGGGGGGCGGGCGGGGAGCTGTTTTTT. It translates to CASKASGGAGGELFF. J is TRBJ2-2 and V is TRBV27, with 10 bases lining up with TRBD2. Germline values: CDR1 MNHEY, CDR2 SMNVEV (reference sequence). V shed 7 bases and J 7 bases; nucleotides not matched to a gene: 9. This CDR3 is built from 15 residues.

The chain uses TRBV7-7 and TRBJ2-1, with TRBD2 matching 12 bases. This CDR3 comprises 15 residues. J was trimmed by 4 bases and V by 5 bases; bases with no gene match: 3. Germline V gives CDR1 SSHAT, CDR2 FNYEAQ (reference sequence). Here the CDR3 DNA reads TGTGCCAGCAGCCTCGGGACTAGCGGGTACAATGAGCAGTTCTTC. It is translated as CASSLGTSGYNEQFF.

J is TRBJ2-1 and V is TRBV9, with 15 bases fitting TRBD2. Germline values: CDR1 SGDLS, CDR2 YYNGEE. CDR3 length: 16 residues. V trimming: 2 bases; J trimming: 7 bases; junction bases outside the gene matches: 4. The CDR3 region is CASSVGTSGRSNEQFF. The CDR3 DNA reads TGTGCCAGCAGCGTTGGGACTAGCGGGAGGAGTAATGAGCAGTTCTTC.

This rearrangement joins TRBV6-1 to TRBJ1-5, with D tentatively TRBD1 (5 bases). Trimming stripped 6 bases from V and 7 bases from J, with 16 bases between. Germline CDR1 reads MNHNS; CDR2 reads SASEGT. The CDR3 length is 14 residues. This CDR3 is CASSAIRAKQPQHF. Here the CDR3 DNA reads TGTGCCAGCAGCGCTATCAGGGCTAAGCAGCCCCAGCATTTT.

The chain has TRBV5-4 and TRBJ2-2; 10 bases map to TRBD2. V was clipped by 4 bases and J by 6 bases; unmatched bases: 6. This CDR3 has 15 amino acids. Looked up from germline, CDR1 is SGHNT and CDR2 is YYREEE (reference sequence). For the CDR3, the DNA is TGTGCCAGCAGCGCCGGGACTAGCGACGCCGGGGAGCTGTTTTTT. The encoded protein is CASSAGTSDAGELFF. The full variable domain, in which reference TRBV5-4 and TRBJ2-2 provide the parts outside the CDR3, is ETGVTQSPTHLIKTRGQQVTLRCSSQSGHNTVSWYQQALGQGPQFIFQYYREEENGRGNFPPRFSGLQFPNYSSELNVNALELDDSALYLCASSAGTSDAGELFFGEGSRLTVL.

The gene calls are TRBV6-6 and TRBJ2-7, with 8 bases fitting TRBD1. J lost 3 bases, V lost 6 bases, and 7 bases had no gene match. Germline V gene data show CDR1 as MNHNY and CDR2 as SVGAGI (reference sequence). The CDR3 sequence is 14 residues long. As DNA, the CDR3 is TGTGCCAGCAGCTCCGGGACAGGAAACTACGAGCAGTACTTC. This sequence encodes CASSSGTGNYEQYF.